This T cell receptor (beta chain) was identified during a study of blood T cell repertoires in COVID-19. The CDR3 is 18 residues long. Germline CDR1 and CDR2: SGHTA and FQGTGA. V shed 1 base, J shed 7 bases, and the junction held 11 bases outside the gene matches. The assay was immunoSEQ multiplex PCR, and TCRdb's table has in-frame clones only and misses some. Of 130,000 to 150,000 clones in the sample, approximately 86% were seen once. The source material was peripheral blood. This sequence joins TRBV7-3 and TRBJ2-7, with 15 positions matching TRBD2. The TCR comes from a man aged 65 to 79 with acute or convalescent COVID-19. The CDR3 DNA reads as TGTGCCAGCAGCTTAAATCTAAAGGGACTAGCGGGAGGTAAAGAGCAGTACTTC. Residues: CASSLNLKGLAGGKEQYF.